The 5 T cell receptor beta chains in this list originate from one sample, sequenced in a study of cytomegalovirus exposure and HLA in healthy donors. Some clones are missing from TCRdb's copy, which holds only in-frame ones; the method was immunoSEQ multiplex PCR. Counted here are some 290,000 clones, over 75% occurring once; the ten biggest clones make up more than 0.95%. Sequenced: PBMCs. These receptors all stem from a young man in good health and CMV-seronegative.

The chain carries TRBV18 and TRBJ1-5; D unclear. Germline CDR1 is KGHSH and CDR2 is LQKENI. The V end lost 2 bases, the J end lost 3 bases, and 14 bases lay between the germline ends. This CDR3 spans 16 amino acids. The CDR3 DNA follows: TGTGCCAGCTCACCAAATGAGGGTACCCTCAATCAGCCCCAGCATTTT. Translating it yields CASSPNEGTLNQPQHF.

The chain carries TRBV27 and TRBJ1-2; D unresolved. Trimming shortened V by 6 bases and J by 4 bases, and 12 bases separated the two germline ends. Germline V lookup: CDR1 MNHEY, CDR2 SMNVEV (reference sequence). The CDR3 contains 13 residues. In DNA form, the CDR3 reads TGTGCCAGCAGACCTGTGGGGAGCTATGGCTACACCTTC. It is translated as CASRPVGSYGYTF.

The V and J genes are TRBV7-8 and TRBJ1-1; D ambiguous. Germline assignment: CDR1 SGHVS and CDR2 FQNEAQ. V lost 5 bases, J lost 1 base, and 14 bases lay in between. The CDR3 length is 15 residues. The CDR3 DNA is TGTGCCAGCAGCCTCCGCCCCGGGGAGAACACTGAAGCTTTCTTT. This codes for CASSLRPGENTEAFF.

The CDR3 nucleotides are TGTGCCAGCAGCTCGGGACAGCTCCTCTATGGCTACACCTTC. Translating gives CASSSGQLLYGYTF. The chain couples TRBV7-8 to TRBJ1-2, with 7 bases fitting TRBD1. The CDR3 spans 14 residues. The germline V gene encodes CDR1 SGHVS and CDR2 FQNEAQ. Germline trimming cut 4 bases from V and 4 bases from J; bases unmatched to any gene: 6.

The J gene is TRBJ1-1, the V gene TRBV4-1, with TRBD1 matching 9 bases. Germline lookup yields CDR1 MGHRA and CDR2 YSYEKL. The CDR3 has 16 residues. J lost 8 bases, V lost 1 base, and 11 bases had no gene match. The DNA of the CDR3 is TGCGCCAGCAGCCAAGTCCTGGACAGGGGTTTTAGGGAAGCTTTCTTT. Encoded protein: CASSQVLDRGFREAFF.